This record looks at one TCR beta chain sequence and its context. The antigen is undetermined. The data derive from a study of chemoradiotherapy in HPV16-positive cancers. Study-level background: A couple of HPV16-positive patients' cells yielded candidate HPV-specific clones and common motifs.

Points from the study as a whole: Only a couple of HPV16-positive patients supplied the functional HPV-specificity definition. For HPV16-positive patients, expanding HPV-responsive T cells associated with longer recurrence-free survival.

Generated by immunoSEQ multiplex PCR, the TCRdb table keeps only in-frame clones and is missing some. The data hold approximately 9,300 clones, with 65% to 70% observed a single time. V shed 6 bases, J shed 5 bases, and the junction held 1 base outside the gene matches. This CDR3 is 12 amino acids long. The germline gives CDR1 LNHDA, CDR2 SQIVND (reference sequence). This chain joins TRBV19 and TRBJ1-2; 9 nucleotides agree with TRBD1. The origin of this receptor is a human donor with HPV-associated anogenital cancer. The sample was taken from a patient who underwent chemoradiotherapy. The CDR3 DNA is TGTGCCAGTAGGGGACAGGGTTATGGCTACACCTTC. Translated: CASRGQGYGYTF.